This T cell receptor beta chain was obtained from a study of blood T cell repertoires in COVID-19. Assay used: immunoSEQ multiplex PCR; TCRdb lists only in-frame clones, some missing. Here the sample spans around 95,000 clones, roughly 79% being singletons. This CDR3 spans 14 amino acids. Trimming removed 3 bases from V and 6 bases from J; junction bases left unmatched: 7. The germline V gene has CDR1 SGHNT and CDR2 YYREEE (reference sequence). The TCR originated in a man between 65 and 79 years old with active or convalescent COVID-19. The J gene is TRBJ1-2, the V gene TRBV5-4; TRBD1 matches 8 bases. The sample comprised peripheral blood. CDR3 sequence: CASSWESGGHGYTF. CDR3 coding DNA: TGTGCCAGCAGCTGGGAATCAGGGGGCCATGGCTACACCTTC.